Each of the 30 T cell receptor beta chains below was sequenced from the same sample in a study of tumor-infiltrating lymphocytes in oesophageal squamous cell carcinoma (dated by TCRdb to about 2016). Library creation used PCR. The sample was run on an Illumina HiSeq 2000. TCRdb cleaned the public reads at Q25 with fastp, built clones with MiXCR and kept in-frame beta chains. Rows merge per CDR3 protein into single entries with the most common DNA and genes. The sample yields 3,000 to 4,000 distinct CDR3 sequences; about a sixth were counted once. The top ten hold roughly 25% of the sample. The sequenced material came from esophageal tumor tissue. All receptors derive from a male donor with esophageal squamous cell carcinoma.

Notes on this clonotype: Lacking the conserved final phenylalanine or tryptophan, this CDR3 likely reflects a read error. The DNA is omitted, as the CDR3 cannot be located on it reliably, and the CDR3 follows TCRdb's listing. The CDR3 protein is CASSLGTG. V usage is TRBV7-6 and J usage is TRBJ2-3; the table gives TRBD1 as D, unverified against the DNA. Germline-derived CDR1 and CDR2 are SGHVS and FNYEAQ. Both ends counted, the CDR3 spans 8 residues.

This clonotype ranks as medium-sized. This sequence joins TRBV7-9 and TRBJ1-2, with D perhaps matching TRBD1 (5 bases). The CDR3 consists of 14 residues. The V gene's germline CDR1 is SEHNR and CDR2 FQNEAQ (reference sequence). Trimming cost V 5 bases and J 6 bases, with 16 bases left between them. The CDR3 bases are TGTGCCAGCAGCCTTTTCGGCGGGGGTGATGGCTACACCTTC. This codes for CASSLFGGGDGYTF.

As concerns this clonotype: The CDR3 ends on some other residue instead of the conserved phenylalanine or tryptophan, so this is likely a read error. The limits of the CDR3 on the DNA are not certain, so only TCRdb's listed CDR3 is given. The chain combines TRBV7-4 with TRBJ2-6; the table's TRBD2 call for D was not verified on the DNA. Germline V gives CDR1 SGHVT, CDR2 SQSDAQ. From its first to its last residue, the CDR3 has 12 amino acids. This CDR3 reads CASSRDEQYFGA.

In this sample, this clonotype turned up many times. A much larger clone differs by one base, so this may be a read error. J is TRBJ2-5 and V is TRBV11-3; D uncertain. This CDR3 contains 12 residues. The germline CDR1 and CDR2 sequences are SGHNT and YENEEA. V lost 3 bases and J lost 11, with 13 bases in between. CDR3 coding DNA: TGTGCCAGCAGCTTGCACCCCAATGAGCAGTACTTC. This encodes CASSLHPNEQYF.

This clonotype is medium-sized by share. The germline gene is not matched at one end of the junction; a read error may be the cause. This CDR3 reads CASSLAQSYNSPLHF. CDR3 coding DNA: TGTGCCAGCAGTTTAGCACAGTCCTATAATTCACCCCTCCACTTC. V usage is TRBV12-3 or TRBV12-4 and J usage is TRBJ1-6; no clear D. This CDR3 has 15 amino acids.

Concerning this clonotype: In this CDR3 the conserved last residue, phenylalanine or tryptophan, is missing, so a read error is likely. The DNA is left out, because the CDR3 cannot be placed on it with certainty; the CDR3 is given as TCRdb lists it. V gene TRBV7-8 combines with J gene TRBJ2-3; the DNA was not used to check the table's D call, TRBD1. Germline CDR1 is SGHVS and CDR2 is FQNEAQ. The CDR3 region is 16 residues in length, termini included. The CDR3 protein is CASSLRTANYGYTFGP.

The genes are TRBV9 and TRBJ1-1; 7 bases match TRBD1. The ends lost 3 bases at V and 7 bases at J; junction bases unmatched: 9. Germline values: CDR1 SGDLS, CDR2 YYNGEE. This CDR3 is 14 amino acids long. In DNA, the CDR3 is TGTGCCAGCAGCGAGACCGGGACAGTAGATGAAGCTTTCTTT. It specifies CASSETGTVDEAFF.

This clonotype has at least ten counts. The rearrangement uses TRBV5-1 and TRBJ2-5; 8 nucleotides agree with TRBD1. The CDR3 runs 14 residues. The junction had 6 bases not matched to a gene; V was cut back by 4 bases and J by 4 bases. Germline CDR1 is SGHRS and CDR2 is YFSETQ. In nucleotides, the CDR3 is TGCGCCAGCAGCCCGACAGGGGTTCGAGAGACCCAGTACTTC. It codes for CASSPTGVRETQYF.

On this clonotype: This is likely a read error, given that the CDR3 carries no conserved phenylalanine or tryptophan at its end. The DNA is omitted, as the CDR3 cannot be located on it reliably, and the CDR3 follows TCRdb's listing. The J gene is TRBJ2-6, the V gene TRBV27; TRBD2 is taken as the D call from the table, unchecked against the DNA. The V gene's germline CDR1 is MNHEY and CDR2 SMNVEV (reference sequence). The CDR3 spans 16 amino acids, including both terminal residues. Here the CDR3 reads CASSLGLAYNEQFFGA.

Note on this clonotype: One end of the junction does not line up with germline, which may come from a read error. This rearrangement joins TRBV6-5 to TRBJ2-3; possibly TRBD1 for D (5 bases). In germline, CDR1 is MNHEY, CDR2 SVGAGI. The CDR3 consists of 13 residues. The CDR3 region is CVSSYRMAYEQYF. The CDR3, as DNA: TGTGTCAGCAGTTACAGGATGGCCTACGAGCAGTATTTT.

In its sample, this clonotype ranks as large. The chain uses TRBV7-9 and TRBJ2-7, with 9 bases aligning to TRBD1. Germline lookup yields CDR1 SEHNR and CDR2 FQNEAQ (reference sequence). V was pared by 6 bases and J by 3 bases, with 3 bases of the junction left unmatched. The CDR3 length is 13 residues. CDR3 in amino acids: CASRRQGGYEQYF. The CDR3 DNA sequence: TGTGCCAGCAGGAGACAGGGGGGCTACGAGCAGTACTTC.

This clonotype was counted at least ten times. The chain employs TRBV7-9 and TRBJ2-7; 9 bases align to TRBD1. The J segment lost 3 bases and the V segment lost 5 bases, leaving 5 bases of the junction unmatched. Germline loops: CDR1 SEHNR, CDR2 FQNEAQ (reference sequence). The CDR3 runs to 14 residues. CDR3 in amino acids: CASSIRTGVYEQYF. The CDR3 DNA reads as TGTGCCAGCAGCATCAGGACAGGGGTCTACGAGCAGTACTTC.

Note on this clonotype: Here the CDR3 omits its conserved ending phenylalanine or tryptophan, so a read error is the likely source. The limits of the CDR3 on the DNA are not certain, so only TCRdb's listed CDR3 is given. The rearrangement joins TRBV5-1 to TRBJ2-7; TRBD1 is the table's D call and was not checked against the DNA. CDR1 SGHRS and CDR2 YFSETQ come from the germline V gene. The CDR3 comprises 18 residues, both ends counted. The CDR3 loop reads CASSLADLSGVEGYTFGS.

This clonotype has ten or more counts. A much larger clone sits a single nucleotide away, making a read error possible. The chain joins TRBV14 to TRBJ2-5; no firm D call. Per the germline V gene, CDR1 is SGHDN and CDR2 is FVKESK. CDR3 length equals 13 residues. Between the trimmed V and J ends, which lost 0 bases and 12 bases, there was a span of 14 bases. The CDR3 sequence: CASSQDRPGGKYF. DNA for the CDR3: TGTGCCAGCAGCCAAGATAGGCCTGGCGGCAAGTACTTC.

This clonotype was observed a handful of times. The chain employs TRBV18 and TRBJ1-1; D remains ambiguous. V lost 3 bases to trimming and J lost 5 bases, with 13 bases between them. This CDR3 spans 14 amino acids. CDR1 and CDR2 (germline): KGHSH, LQKENI. Here the CDR3 DNA reads TGTGCCAGCTCACCCCCAGAGGGTAGAACTGAAGCTTTCTTT. Residues: CASSPPEGRTEAFF.

This clonotype was found many times. The chain uses TRBV5-1 and TRBJ2-3, with TRBD1 as a possible D gene (7 bases). V lost 5 bases, J lost 2 bases, and 15 bases lay in between. This CDR3 region has 15 residues. Germline assignment: CDR1 SGHRS and CDR2 YFSETQ. For the CDR3, the DNA is TGCGCCAGCAGTTTTGCGGGACAGATCACAGATACGCAGTATTTT. Amino acids: CASSFAGQITDTQYF. The complete variable domain, with remaining parts taken from reference TRBV5-1 and TRBJ2-3, reads KAGVTQTPRYLIKTRGQQVTLSCSPISGHRSVSWYQQTPGQGLQFLFEYFSETQRNKGNFPGRFSGRQFSNSRSEMNVSTLELGDSALYLCASSFAGQITDTQYFGPGTRLTVL.

This clonotype is judged medium-sized (0.01 to 0.1%). The V and J genes are TRBV7-3 and TRBJ2-2; 8 bases align to TRBD2. CDR1 SGHTA and CDR2 FQGTGA come from the germline V gene. V was clipped by 5 bases and J by 8 bases; unmatched bases: 19. The CDR3 length is 18 residues. As DNA, the CDR3 is TGTGCCAGCAGCCCCGCTCCAGGCGGGGGGCCCTCAGGGGGGGAGCTGTTTTTT. This encodes CASSPAPGGGPSGGELFF.

This clonotype appeared a few times. It is likely a read error, because the conserved phenylalanine at the end of the CDR3 is missing. No DNA is shown, since the ends of the CDR3 on it are uncertain; the CDR3 is the one TCRdb lists. The CDR3 here is CAISEPSL. This chain uses TRBV10-3 with TRBJ2-6. The CDR3 spans 8 amino acids, including both terminal residues. Germline V CDR1 and CDR2: ENHRY, SYGVKD.

This clonotype occurred many times. This chain uses TRBV25-1 with TRBJ1-4, with 7 bases fitting TRBD1. J was trimmed by 10 bases and V by 4 bases; bases with no gene match: 6. CDR3 length: 13 amino acids. Per the germline V gene, CDR1 is MGHDK and CDR2 is SYGVNS. Here the CDR3 DNA reads TGTGCCAGCAGTGGGTGGACAGGCGGAAAACTGTTTTTT. Its translation: CASSGWTGGKLFF.

As for this clonotype: This clone may be a read error of a much larger clone one base away. The chain carries TRBV20-1 and TRBJ2-4; 12 positions agree with TRBD1. This CDR3 contains 14 residues. Trimming cost V 6 bases and J 13 bases; bases outside gene matches: 13. Germline CDR1 is DFQATT and CDR2 is SNEGSKA (reference sequence). CDR3 loop: CSARGGQGAREQYF. In nucleotides, the CDR3 is TGCAGTGCCCGAGGGGGACAGGGGGCTCGTGAGCAGTACTTC.

The table lists this clonotype with many counts. The chain links TRBV12-5 to TRBJ2-1, with D possibly being TRBD1 (5 bases). The CDR3 loop spans 16 amino acids. Germline V gene data show CDR1 as LGHNT and CDR2 as FRNRAP. Trimming took off 0 bases at V and 5 bases at J, with 14 bases between the two ends. The CDR3 loop is CASGLVRGQGDNEQFF. CDR3 in DNA: TGTGCTAGTGGTTTGGTACGAGGTCAGGGCGACAATGAGCAGTTCTTC.

This clonotype is deemed medium-sized. The V gene is TRBV6-1, the J gene TRBJ2-3; D is tentatively TRBD1 or TRBD2 (5 bases each). This CDR3 spans 17 amino acids. Germline V gene lookup returns CDR1 MNHNS and CDR2 SASEGT. The V end lost 8 bases, the J end lost 2 bases, and 23 bases lay between the germline ends. CDR3 residues: CASAPIPGTMATDTQYF. The CDR3 bases are TGTGCCAGCGCCCCAATCCCCGGGACGATGGCCACAGATACGCAGTATTTT.

This clonotype appeared a few times. DNA of the CDR3: TGCAGTGCTAGTTTTCGGGGCCCCAACGGGCACGAGCAGTACTTC. Translated: CSASFRGPNGHEQYF. V is TRBV20-1 and J is TRBJ2-5; TRBD1 or TRBD2 may be the D gene (5 bases each). The DNA end is a closer match to TRBJ2-7, so the J assignment may be wrong. Looked up from germline, CDR1 is DFQATT and CDR2 is SNEGSKA (reference sequence). The CDR3 extends over 15 amino acids.

To note about this clonotype: The conserved phenylalanine or tryptophan is not found at the CDR3 terminus, so this likely reflects a read error. No DNA is shown, since the ends of the CDR3 on it are uncertain; the CDR3 is the one TCRdb lists. V usage is TRBV6-5 and J usage is TRBJ1-2; TRBD1 reflects the table's D call only, with no check against the DNA. 11 amino acids form the CDR3, both terminal residues included. Germline values: CDR1 MNHEY, CDR2 SVGAGI. This CDR3 is CASTGSARCTL.

About this clonotype itself: Compared with germline, one end of the junction differs, possibly owing to a read error. As DNA, the CDR3 is TGTGCCAGCAGTTACGCGGCTAGCGGGGGGTCGAATGGGCAGTTCTTC. It encodes CASSYAASGGSNGQFF. The rearrangement links TRBV6-9 to TRBJ1-1; 11 bases match TRBD2. The DNA end is more similar to TRBJ2-1, so the J call may be wrong. CDR1 MNHGY and CDR2 SVAAGI come from the germline V gene. The CDR3 loop spans 16 amino acids.

This clonotype was seen repeatedly, ten times or more. The chain combines TRBV10-2 with TRBJ1-1, with 8 bases that match TRBD1. CDR1 and CDR2 (germline): WSHSY, SAAADI. The length of the CDR3 is 15 residues. The V segment lost 0 bases and the J segment 4 bases; nucleotides outside the gene matches: 4. The CDR3 loop is CASSESRQGATEAFF. Here the CDR3 DNA reads TGCGCCAGCAGTGAGTCGAGGCAGGGGGCCACTGAAGCTTTCTTT.

This clonotype has at least ten counts. The chain is built from TRBV11-2 and TRBJ1-2; a possible D gene is TRBD1 (5 bases). V lost 1 base and J 6 bases, leaving 9 bases between the germline ends. The CDR3 covers 13 residues. CDR1 is SGHAT and CDR2 is FQNNGV in the germline V gene. The CDR3 loop reads CASSLGAGDGYTF. The CDR3 DNA follows: TGTGCCAGCAGCTTAGGAGCGGGGGATGGCTACACCTTC.

This clonotype is judged medium-sized. V is TRBV6-1 and J is TRBJ2-7, with no clear D. The germline V gene encodes CDR1 MNHNS and CDR2 SASEGT. Between the trimmed V and J ends, which lost 2 bases and 2 bases, there was a span of 13 bases. This CDR3 has 15 residues. This CDR3 is CASSELQDLPYEQYF. Here the CDR3 DNA reads TGTGCCAGCAGTGAACTGCAGGATCTACCCTACGAGCAGTACTTC.

This clonotype is medium-sized within its sample. This chain uses TRBV12-3 or TRBV12-4 with TRBJ2-5; 9 bases align to TRBD2. The junction had 10 bases not matched to a gene; V was cut back by 6 bases and J by 2 bases. CDR3 length: 16 residues. This chain's CDR3 is CASRPSRLAVQETQYF. The DNA of the CDR3 is TGTGCCAGCAGACCATCCAGACTAGCGGTACAAGAGACCCAGTACTTC.

The gene calls are TRBV6-4 and TRBJ2-1; TRBD2 agrees at 7 bases. Looked up from germline, CDR1 is MRHNA and CDR2 is SNTAGT. With 0 bases clipped from V and 4 bases from J, the junction kept 0 bases outside the gene matches. CDR3 size: 14 residues. CDR3 residues: CASSDSGGYNEQFF. For the CDR3, the DNA is TGTGCCAGCAGTGACTCGGGGGGGTACAATGAGCAGTTCTTC.